These 27 T cell receptor beta chains originate from one sample sequenced in a study of T cell changes during pregnancy in multiple sclerosis. Method: immunoSEQ multiplex PCR; TCRdb's copy keeps in-frame clones and lacks some. The data contain about 52,000 clones, around 92% of them seen just once; the ten biggest clones take up roughly 0.71%. Here the sequenced sample was CD4+ T cells from peripheral blood mononuclear cells, taken in the third trimester of pregnancy. The receptors were gathered from a female donor with multiple sclerosis, enrolled in a pregnancy study.

The chain carries TRBV7-7 and TRBJ2-1; 12 positions agree with TRBD2. The CDR3 contains 14 residues. Germline V CDR1 and CDR2: SSHAT, FNYEAQ (reference sequence). The ends lost 5 bases at V and 10 bases at J; junction bases unmatched: 6. CDR3 sequence (DNA): TGTGCCAGCAGCCCGGGGCTAGCGGGGGGGGAGCAGTTCTTC. It specifies CASSPGLAGGEQFF. Full variable domain (rest looked up from reference TRBV7-7 and TRBJ2-1): GAGVSQSPRYKVTKRGQDVTLRCDPISSHATLYWYQQALGQGPEFLTYFNYEAQPDKSGLPSDRFSAERPEGSISTLTIQRTEQRDSAMYRCASSPGLAGGEQFFGPGTRLTVL.

The CDR3 protein is CAWSVLWGQSNSPLHF. DNA of the CDR3: TGTGCCTGGAGTGTACTGTGGGGACAGTCTAATTCACCCCTCCACTTT. The genes are TRBV30 and TRBJ1-6; 7 bases map to TRBD1. J was trimmed by 6 bases and V by 0 bases; bases with no gene match: 8. CDR1 GTSNPN and CDR2 SVGIG come from the germline V gene (reference sequence). The CDR3 contains 16 residues. Full variable domain (missing parts from reference TRBV30 and TRBJ1-6): SQTIHQWPATLVQPVGSPLSLECTVEGTSNPNLYWYRQAAGRGLQLLFYSVGIGQISSEVPQNLSASRPQDRQFILSSKKLLLSDSGFYLCAWSVLWGQSNSPLHFGNGTRLTVT.

The CDR3 DNA reads TGTGCCAGCAGTCAAGGGACAGGACTTTATGGCTACACCTTC. Translating gives CASSQGTGLYGYTF. The chain uses TRBV6-5 and TRBJ1-2; 8 bases map to TRBD1. Germline CDR1 and CDR2: MNHEY and SVGAGI. CDR3 size: 14 residues. After removal of 5 bases from V and 5 bases from J, the junction contained 7 bases not matched to a gene.

A single count supports this clone. V is TRBV7-9 and J is TRBJ2-7; 11 bases map to TRBD1. The CDR3 covers 15 residues. In germline, CDR1 is SEHNR, CDR2 FQNEAQ (reference sequence). V lost 0 bases to trimming and J lost 5 bases; unmatched junction nucleotides: 3. DNA for the CDR3: TGTGCCAGCAGCTTAGCGGGACAGGGGGGCCACGAGCAGTACTTC. Residues: CASSLAGQGGHEQYF.

J is TRBJ1-1 and V is TRBV5-4; D is unresolved. V lost 0 bases and J lost 0, with 9 bases in between. Germline assignment: CDR1 SGHNT and CDR2 YYREEE (reference sequence). CDR3 length equals 15 residues. Here the CDR3 DNA reads TGTGCCAGCAGCTTGGCCGGGGTTATGAACACTGAAGCTTTCTTT. This encodes CASSLAGVMNTEAFF.

The chain has TRBV6-6 and TRBJ2-7, with 7 bases aligning to TRBD2. The CDR3 is 12 amino acids. The ends lost 1 base at V and 7 bases at J; junction bases unmatched: 1. Per germline, CDR1 MNHNY and CDR2 SVGAGI (reference sequence). CDR3 bases: TGTGCCAGCAGTTACTTGCGGGGGGAGCAGTACTTC. Its protein product is CASSYLRGEQYF.

The V and J genes are TRBV10-3 and TRBJ1-5; TRBD1 might be the D (6 bases). V lost 10 bases and J 2 bases, leaving 18 bases between the germline ends. The CDR3 runs 15 residues. Germline V gives CDR1 ENHRY, CDR2 SYGVKD. CDR3 bases: TGTGCCACAAAGGGGGGGGAAAAAGGCAATCAGCCCCAGCATTTT. This sequence encodes CATKGGEKGNQPQHF.

The rearrangement links TRBV9 to TRBJ2-5, with D maybe TRBD1 (6 bases). V lost 0 bases to trimming and J lost 5 bases, with 17 bases between them. From germline, CDR1 is SGDLS and CDR2 YYNGEE. This CDR3 has 16 amino acids. The CDR3 coding sequence is TGTGCCAGCAGCGTAGGGGGGCTCCATACTCTCGAGACCCAGTACTTC. Translation gives CASSVGGLHTLETQYF. The full variable domain, with the rest looked up from reference TRBV9 and TRBJ2-5, is DSGVTQTPKHLITATGQRVTLRCSPRSGDLSVYWYQQSLDQGLQFLIQYYNGEERAKGNILERFSAQQFPDLHSELNLSSLELGDSALYFCASSVGGLHTLETQYFGPGTRLLVL.

The genes are TRBV7-9 and TRBJ2-7; 11 nucleotides match TRBD1. The CDR3 contains 12 residues. Germline V gene data show CDR1 as SEHNR and CDR2 as FQNEAQ (reference sequence). V shed 8 bases, J shed 4 bases, and the junction held 1 base outside the gene matches. This CDR3 is CASGQGAYEQYF. DNA of the CDR3: TGTGCCAGCGGACAGGGGGCGTACGAGCAGTACTTC.

The rearrangement uses TRBV27 and TRBJ2-2, with 8 positions matching TRBD1. The CDR3 covers 15 residues. From germline, CDR1 is MNHEY and CDR2 SMNVEV (reference sequence). Germline trimming cut 6 bases from V and 3 bases from J; bases unmatched to any gene: 6. CDR3 sequence: CASSRAGGDTGELFF. The CDR3 nucleotides read TGTGCCAGCAGCAGGGCAGGGGGCGACACCGGGGAGCTGTTTTTT.

This chain joins TRBV7-8 and TRBJ2-7, with 11 bases that match TRBD2. The germline CDR1 and CDR2 sequences are SGHVS and FQNEAQ. The CDR3 loop spans 14 amino acids. V lost 5 bases, J lost 3 bases, and 3 bases stayed unmatched. The CDR3 region has the DNA TGTGCCAGCAGCAAAGGGACTAGCGGCTACGAGCAGTACTTC. Translating gives CASSKGTSGYEQYF. The entire variable domain, with the rest obtained from reference TRBV7-8 and TRBJ2-7, is as follows: GAGVSQSPRYKVAKRGQDVALRCDPISGHVSLFWYQQALGQGPEFLTYFQNEAQLDKSGLPSDRFFAERPEGSVSTLKIQRTQQEDSAVYLCASSKGTSGYEQYFGPGTRLTVT.

This chain links TRBV15 with TRBJ2-3; 7 nucleotides match TRBD2. From germline, CDR1 is LNHNV and CDR2 YYDKDF (reference sequence). The V and J ends lost 0 bases and 2 bases, in that order; junction bases with no gene match: 5. This CDR3 comprises 16 residues. Written as DNA, the CDR3 is TGTGCCACCAGCAGAGATGGGAGGGTTGCCACAGATACGCAGTATTTT. Translated, it gives CATSRDGRVATDTQYF.

The rearrangement joins TRBV27 to TRBJ2-3, with 8 bases fitting TRBD1. From germline, CDR1 is MNHEY and CDR2 SMNVEV (reference sequence). This CDR3 region has 14 residues. V lost 4 bases, J lost 5 bases, and 5 bases stayed unmatched. CDR3 coding DNA: TGTGCCAGCAGTTCCAGGGGGCAGGGAGATACGCAGTATTTT. This encodes CASSSRGQGDTQYF.

The chain carries TRBV6-5 and TRBJ2-5, with 8 bases matching TRBD2. The CDR3 length is 15 residues. After removal of 4 bases from V and 14 bases from J, the junction contained 18 bases not matched to a gene. Germline lookup yields CDR1 MNHEY and CDR2 SVGAGI. CDR3 sequence: CASSSAPILAGRSYF. Written as DNA, the CDR3 is TGTGCCAGCAGTTCGGCGCCAATTTTAGCGGGGAGAAGTTACTTC.

This clone appeared once. The gene calls are TRBV11-1 and TRBJ2-7, with TRBD1 matching 10 bases. The CDR3 is 15 amino acids. Trimming cost V 1 base and J 0 bases; bases outside gene matches: 0. CDR1 is SGHAT, CDR2 FQDESV, per germline (reference sequence). CDR3 DNA: TGTGCCAGCAGCTTAGGGGACAGGGGCTCCTACGAGCAGTACTTC. Its protein product is CASSLGDRGSYEQYF.

This sequence joins TRBV7-2 and TRBJ2-7; 8 bases fit TRBD2. Germline-derived CDR1 and CDR2 are SGHTA and FQGNSA. Unmatched junction bases numbered 8, after V lost 5 bases and J lost 2 bases. This CDR3 contains 15 residues. CDR3 coding DNA: TGTGCCAGCAGCATCCATTCGGGGGGGGCCTACGAGCAGTACTTC. Translation gives CASSIHSGGAYEQYF.

The chain joins TRBV23-1 to TRBJ1-2; 8 bases match TRBD1. TRBV23-1 belongs to the ORF category, with a function that is uncertain. The CDR3 sequence is 16 residues long. V trimming: 6 bases; J trimming: 6 bases; junction bases outside the gene matches: 15. The CDR3 sequence: CASSRTADRGVDGYTF. The CDR3 nucleotides read TGCGCCAGCAGCCGAACGGCAGACAGGGGAGTCGATGGCTACACCTTC.

The chain carries TRBV2 and TRBJ1-2; 7 bases agree with TRBD1. With V trimmed by 0 bases and J by 4 bases, 2 bases remained unmatched. Germline V lookup: CDR1 SNHLY, CDR2 FYNNEI. The CDR3 spans 14 residues. This CDR3 reads CASSEAGTVYGYTF. The CDR3 region has the DNA TGTGCCAGCAGTGAAGCCGGGACAGTCTATGGCTACACCTTC.

The chain employs TRBV5-6 and TRBJ2-7; TRBD1 matches 7 bases. The V segment lost 1 base and the J segment 3 bases; nucleotides outside the gene matches: 1. Germline lookup yields CDR1 SGHDT and CDR2 YYEEEE. The length of the CDR3 is 13 residues. The CDR3 DNA sequence: TGTGCCAGCAGCTTGACAGGGGTCTACGAGCAGTACTTC. This sequence encodes CASSLTGVYEQYF.

This clone was recorded only once. The V and J genes are TRBV7-9 and TRBJ2-5, with a tentative D call TRBD2 (5 bases). Germline loops: CDR1 SEHNR, CDR2 FQNEAQ (reference sequence). This CDR3 contains 13 residues. V gave up 3 bases and J gave up 3 bases, with 8 bases separating them. The CDR3 DNA sequence: TGTGCCAGCAGCTTGAGGGTGGAAGAGACCCAGTACTTC. Amino acid sequence: CASSLRVEETQYF.

The chain combines TRBV7-6 with TRBJ1-3, with 9 bases fitting TRBD1. This CDR3 contains 15 residues. Germline lookup yields CDR1 SGHVS and CDR2 FNYEAQ. The J segment lost 4 bases and the V segment lost 5 bases, leaving 6 bases of the junction unmatched. In DNA, the CDR3 is TGTGCCAGCAGCCCACAGGGGGCGCGGGGAAACACCATATATTTT. It translates to CASSPQGARGNTIYF.

This clone was counted only a few times. The chain employs TRBV2 and TRBJ2-7, with 9 nucleotides matching TRBD1. In germline, CDR1 is SNHLY, CDR2 FYNNEI. The V segment lost 3 bases and the J segment 3 bases; nucleotides outside the gene matches: 3. This CDR3 has 14 amino acids. In DNA form, the CDR3 reads TGTGCCAGCAGTGAGGAGGGACAGGGCTACGAGCAGTACTTC. Translation gives CASSEEGQGYEQYF. Complete variable domain (other parts from reference TRBV2 and TRBJ2-7): EPEVTQTPSHQVTQMGQEVILRCVPISNHLYFYWYRQILGQKVEFLVSFYNNEISEKSEIFDDQFSVERPDGSNFTLKIRSTKLEDSAMYFCASSEEGQGYEQYFGPGTRLTVT.

This chain uses TRBV10-3 with TRBJ1-1; TRBD1 might be the D (5 bases). The V end was cut by 0 bases, the J end by 0 bases, with 11 bases between. This CDR3 has 16 amino acids. The germline CDR1 and CDR2 sequences are ENHRY and SYGVKD. CDR3 amino acids: CAISESLRRVNTEAFF. CDR3 DNA sequence: TGTGCCATCAGTGAGTCCCTTCGCAGGGTGAACACTGAAGCTTTCTTT.

The J gene is TRBJ1-1, the V gene TRBV5-6, with D possibly TRBD1 on 6 matching bases. The CDR3 covers 15 residues. CDR1 is SGHDT, CDR2 YYEEEE, per germline. Trimming left V 0 bases short and J 0 bases short, with 9 bases between. This chain's CDR3 is CASSLGWGLNTEAFF. DNA for the CDR3: TGTGCCAGCAGCTTGGGGTGGGGGCTGAACACTGAAGCTTTCTTT. Supplemented by reference TRBV5-6 and TRBJ1-1, the full variable domain reads DAGVTQSPTHLIKTRGQQVTLRCSPKSGHDTVSWYQQALGQGPQFIFQYYEEEERQRGNFPDRFSGHQFPNYSSELNVNALLLGDSALYLCASSLGWGLNTEAFFGQGTRLTVV.

The V and J genes are TRBV10-3 and TRBJ2-1, with 8 bases matching TRBD2. The CDR3 loop spans 15 amino acids. Germline V gene sequence: CDR1 ENHRY, CDR2 SYGVKD. The ends lost 6 bases at V and 5 bases at J; junction bases unmatched: 9. CDR3: CAISPTSGLNNEQFF. In DNA form, the CDR3 reads TGTGCCATCAGCCCCACTAGCGGTCTAAACAATGAGCAGTTCTTC.

The J gene is TRBJ2-1, the V gene TRBV7-6; the D gene is possibly TRBD2 (6 bases). CDR1 is SGHVS, CDR2 FNYEAQ, per germline. This CDR3 is built from 15 residues. V was shortened by 3 bases and J by 0 bases, with 9 bases between the two germline ends. The chain's CDR3 is CASSLAGSSYNEQFF. DNA of the CDR3: TGTGCCAGCAGCTTGGCGGGAAGCTCCTACAATGAGCAGTTCTTC.

The chain links TRBV7-2 to TRBJ1-6; a weak D match, TRBD1 (5 bases). CDR3 length: 15 residues. V gave up 5 bases and J gave up 9 bases, with 17 bases separating them. The germline V gene has CDR1 SGHTA and CDR2 FQGNSA. CDR3 coding DNA: TGTGCCAGCAGCACCGGGGGGTTGATGGGTTCACCCCTCCACTTT. Translating gives CASSTGGLMGSPLHF.